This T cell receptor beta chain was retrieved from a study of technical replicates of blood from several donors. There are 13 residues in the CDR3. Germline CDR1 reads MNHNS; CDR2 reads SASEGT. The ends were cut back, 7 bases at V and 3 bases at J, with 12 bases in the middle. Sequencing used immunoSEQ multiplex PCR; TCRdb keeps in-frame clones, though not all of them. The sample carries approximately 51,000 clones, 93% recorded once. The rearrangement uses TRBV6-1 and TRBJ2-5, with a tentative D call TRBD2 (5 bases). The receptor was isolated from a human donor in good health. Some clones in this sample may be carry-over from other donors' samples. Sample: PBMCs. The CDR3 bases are TGTGCCAGCAAACGGGGAATGAAAGAGACCCAGTACTTC. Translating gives CASKRGMKETQYF.